This T cell receptor beta chain came from a study of neurological immune-mediated disorders. TCRdb redid the calling of the 5' RACE reads with MiXCR, one entry per CDR3 protein. The data contain 54,000 or so distinct CDR3 sequences, about 3.7% of them singletons. Ten or more counts support this clonotype. Germline V gene sequence: CDR1 LGHDT, CDR2 YNNKEL (reference sequence). V lost 2 bases and J 7 bases, leaving 5 bases between the germline ends. This CDR3 has 12 amino acids. The unsorted libraries were generated from a total of 2 million PBMCs, which had been stored in RNAlater at -80 C. J is TRBJ2-2 and V is TRBV3-1; D is undetermined. The source material was PBMCs. The origin of this receptor is a man aged 55 to 69 with multiple sclerosis. The CDR3, as DNA: TGTGCCAGCAGCCAAATTCTCGGGGAGCTGTTTTTT. Protein product: CASSQILGELFF.